This is a list of T cell receptor beta chains from one sample in a study of cytomegalovirus exposure and HLA in healthy donors. The repertoire was sequenced with immunoSEQ multiplex PCR; TCRdb's copy has only in-frame clones and lacks some. The table has roughly 120,000 clones, more than 70% seen once; the top ten hold 0.2% to 0.25%. Source material: PBMCs. These TCRs come from a middle-aged man in good health and CMV-seronegative. Each CDR3 is given with its conserved first and last residue. A D gene is named only where the DNA matches it firmly. The size entry is marked missing in some rows and otherwise reads once, few, many or a size class.

>TRBV5-1|once|TRBD2|TRBJ2-7
CASSLGAGGPEYEQYF
TGCGCCAGCAGCTTGGGGGCGGGAGGGCCGGAGTACGAGCAGTACTTC
>TRBV5-1|-|TRBD1|TRBJ1-1
CASSPAGQGNTEAFF
TGCGCCAGCAGCCCGGCCGGACAGGGGAACACTGAAGCTTTCTTT
>TRBV6-5|-|-|TRBJ2-7
CASSYPGSYEQYF
TGTGCCAGCAGTTACCCGGGAAGTTACGAGCAGTACTTC
>TRBV19|-|-|TRBJ1-1
CASSSRGSAAGAEAFF
TGTGCCAGTAGTTCGAGAGGATCCGCCGCCGGCGCTGAAGCTTTCTTT
>TRBV6-5|-|TRBD1|TRBJ2-7
CASRMGQESYEQYF
TGTGCCAGCCGAATGGGACAGGAGTCCTACGAGCAGTACTTC
>TRBV7-6|-|-|TRBJ1-2
CASSPSGQNYGYTF
TGTGCCAGTTCGCCCTCGGGACAAAACTATGGCTACACCTTC
>TRBV13|-|-|TRBJ2-3
CASSRLRSTDTQYF
TGTGCCAGCAGCCGTCTTCGTAGCACAGATACGCAGTATTTT
>TRBV27|-|TRBD1|TRBJ1-5
CASRGQGTPYSNQPQHF
TGTGCCAGCAGGGGACAGGGAACCCCCTATAGCAATCAGCCCCAGCATTTT
>TRBV28|few|-|TRBJ1-2
CASSFVGRGQANYGYTF
TGTGCCAGCAGTTTTGTTGGGAGGGGACAAGCTAACTATGGCTACACCTTC
>TRBV6-1|-|-|TRBJ2-5
CASNVGGGGETQYF
TGTGCCAGCAACGTGGGGGGGGGCGGAGAGACCCAGTACTTC
>TRBV30|-|TRBD2|TRBJ2-7
CAWSGGGLEQYF
TGTGCCTGGAGTGGCGGGGGGTTAGAGCAGTACTTC
>TRBV11-2|few|-|TRBJ1-1
CASSFGVTTEAFF
TGTGCCAGCAGCTTCGGGGTTACGACTGAAGCTTTCTTT
>TRBV15|few|-|TRBJ1-2
CATSRLYGANYGYTF
TGTGCCACCAGCAGGTTATACGGAGCTAACTATGGCTACACCTTC
>TRBV5-4|once|TRBD1|TRBJ1-4
CASSLTGQGSEKLFF
TGTGCCAGCAGCTTGACGGGACAGGGAAGTGAAAAACTGTTTTTT
>TRBV6-6|-|-|TRBJ2-7
CASLPGGGYEQYF
TGTGCCAGCTTGCCAGGGGGAGGCTACGAGCAGTACTTC
>TRBV5-6|-|-|TRBJ2-7
CASSFVGVRAHEQYF
TGTGCCAGCAGCTTTGTCGGGGTCCGGGCTCACGAGCAGTACTTC
>TRBV4-3|-|TRBD1|TRBJ2-7
CASSKDRTYEQYF
TGCGCCAGCAGCAAGGACAGGACCTACGAGCAGTACTTC
>TRBV5-6|-|TRBD1|TRBJ2-7
CASSLPGTGGIDEQYF
TGTGCCAGCAGCCTACCTGGGACAGGGGGCATAGACGAGCAGTACTTC
>TRBV5-6|few|-|TRBJ1-2
CASSPAGRRARGYTF
TGTGCCAGCAGCCCTGCGGGAAGAAGGGCGAGAGGCTACACCTTC
>TRBV7-2|-|-|TRBJ1-4
CASSFQGGREKLFF
TGTGCCAGCAGCTTCCAGGGAGGTCGGGAAAAACTGTTTTTT
>TRBV19|-|-|TRBJ2-5
CASSIAGLGETQYF
TGTGCCAGTAGTATCGCAGGGTTAGGAGAGACCCAGTACTTC
>TRBV30|-|-|TRBJ2-2
CAWTKDNANTGELFF
TGTGCCTGGACGAAGGACAATGCGAACACCGGGGAGCTGTTTTTT
>TRBV18|-|TRBD1|TRBJ1-4
CASSPGQGNNEKLFF
TGTGCCAGCTCACCGGGACAGGGCAATAATGAAAAACTGTTTTTT
>TRBV4-2|-|TRBD2|TRBJ2-2
CASSQGGREGGELFF
TGTGCCAGCAGCCAGGGGGGGAGGGAGGGCGGGGAGCTGTTTTTT
>TRBV25-1|-|-|TRBJ2-4
CASSEYRLAKNIQYF
TGTGCCAGCAGTGAATACCGTCTAGCCAAAAACATTCAGTACTTC
>TRBV27|-|TRBD2|TRBJ2-1
CASTLISGRAHNEQFF
TGTGCCAGCACCCTTATTAGCGGGAGGGCCCACAATGAGCAGTTCTTC
>TRBV19|-|-|TRBJ1-1
CASKIVWGEGTEAFF
TGTGCCAGTAAGATCGTTTGGGGGGAAGGGACTGAAGCTTTCTTT
>TRBV27|few|-|TRBJ1-3
CASSLGPYSGNTIYF
TGTGCCAGCAGTTTAGGGCCCTACTCTGGAAACACCATATATTTT
>TRBV14|-|-|TRBJ2-7
CASSQDKRTSYEQYF
TGTGCCAGCAGCCAAGATAAGCGCACGTCCTACGAGCAGTACTTC
>TRBV7-9|-|TRBD1|TRBJ1-2
CASSRDRGREYGYTF
TGTGCCAGCAGCCGGGACAGGGGGCGAGAATATGGCTACACCTTC
>TRBV2|-|TRBD1|TRBJ2-2
CASRRGDRGISGELFF
TGTGCCAGCAGGAGGGGGGACAGGGGCATAAGCGGGGAGCTGTTTTTT
>TRBV5-4|-|-|TRBJ2-5
CASSLAPGGGETQYF
TGTGCCAGCAGCTTGGCCCCAGGCGGAGGCGAGACCCAGTACTTC
>TRBV18|-|TRBD2|TRBJ2-7
CASSPQLAGDEQYF
TGTGCCAGCTCACCACAACTAGCGGGAGACGAGCAGTACTTC
>TRBV5-6|few|TRBD2|TRBJ2-1
CASSLSPSGSYNEQFF
TGTGCCAGCAGCCTGTCGCCTAGCGGGAGCTACAATGAGCAGTTCTTC